This passage covers 26 T cell receptor beta chains from one sample sequenced in a study of blood T cell repertoires in COVID-19. The protocol was immunoSEQ multiplex PCR, while the TCRdb copy is restricted to in-frame clones and leaves out a portion. In the table there are roughly 250,000 clones, more than 75% of which are singletons. The sequenced material came from PBMCs or T cells enriched from blood (not recorded which). Every receptor here comes from a middle-aged woman with acute COVID-19.

V is TRBV6-5 and J is TRBJ2-2, with 7 bases fitting TRBD1. J lost 5 bases, V lost 2 bases, and 8 bases had no gene match. Germline-derived CDR1 and CDR2 are MNHEY and SVGAGI. The CDR3 has 16 amino acids. CDR3 coding DNA: TGTGCCAGCAGTTACCTAGAGGGGGCGCAAACCGGGGAGCTGTTTTTT. This codes for CASSYLEGAQTGELFF.

This clone was counted once. The chain links TRBV25-1 to TRBJ2-3; 9 bases are a match to TRBD1. The CDR3 totals 17 residues. J lost 5 bases, V lost 1 base, and 10 bases had no gene match. CDR1 is MGHDK and CDR2 is SYGVNS in the germline V gene. This chain's CDR3 is CASSEWRRQGVQDTQYF. The DNA for the CDR3 is TGTGCCAGCAGTGAATGGCGGAGACAGGGGGTTCAAGATACGCAGTATTTT.

This chain uses TRBV29-1 with TRBJ1-1; 8 nucleotides match TRBD1. The length of the CDR3 is 12 residues. Germline-derived CDR1 and CDR2 are SQVTM and ANQGSEA. V gave up 7 bases and J gave up 5 bases; unmatched junction bases: 6. Here the CDR3 reads CSALRQGTEAFF. In DNA form, the CDR3 reads TGCAGCGCCCTACGACAGGGGACTGAAGCTTTCTTT.

The chain carries TRBV29-1 and TRBJ2-5, with 9 bases lining up with TRBD1. CDR3 size: 16 residues. The V and J ends lost 3 bases and 0 bases, in that order; junction bases with no gene match: 8. The germline CDR1 and CDR2 sequences are SQVTM and ANQGSEA. The CDR3 region has the DNA TGCAGCGTTGAGGGTCCGGGACAGGGATACCAAGAGACCCAGTACTTC. Encoded protein: CSVEGPGQGYQETQYF.

The chain carries TRBV3-1 (or the pseudogene TRBV3-2) and TRBJ1-6; D ambiguous. Trimming pared 0 bases from V and 9 bases from J, leaving 9 bases between. Germline CDR1 and CDR2: LGHDT and YNNKEL (reference sequence). This CDR3 comprises 14 residues. This CDR3 is CASSQDGRGSPLHF. The CDR3 nucleotides are TGTGCCAGCAGCCAAGACGGGCGGGGTTCACCCCTCCACTTT.

This clone has just one count. CDR3 residues: CASSFRNSGGGYTF. The CDR3 DNA follows: TGTGCCAGCAGTTTCCGGAATTCGGGGGGTGGCTACACCTTC. V usage is TRBV27 and J usage is TRBJ1-2; tentatively, D is TRBD1 (5 bases). CDR1 is MNHEY, CDR2 SMNVEV, per germline (reference sequence). Between the trimmed V and J ends, which lost 3 bases and 7 bases, there was a span of 15 bases. The CDR3 runs 14 residues.

This chain joins TRBV12-5 and TRBJ2-1; weak D call: TRBD2 (5 bases). CDR3 length: 11 amino acids. V shed 5 bases and J shed 12 bases, with 11 bases lying between them. Germline CDR1 LGHNT, CDR2 FRNRAP. The CDR3 loop is CASGPDYGQFF. The CDR3 region has the DNA TGTGCTAGTGGTCCCGACTATGGGCAGTTCTTC.

This clone was observed a single time. The chain has TRBV19 and TRBJ2-1, with 11 nucleotides matching TRBD1. The CDR3 has 16 residues. Germline assignment: CDR1 LNHDA and CDR2 SQIVND (reference sequence). With V trimmed by 1 base and J by 5 bases, 4 bases remained unmatched. This CDR3 reads CASSIGTGGPHNEQFF. The CDR3 nucleotides are TGTGCCAGTAGTATAGGGACAGGGGGCCCCCACAATGAGCAGTTCTTC.

The chain employs TRBV7-8 and TRBJ2-7; 9 bases are shared with TRBD2. This CDR3 contains 15 residues. Germline V gene sequence: CDR1 SGHVS, CDR2 FQNEAQ. J lost 1 base, V lost 5 bases, and 6 bases had no gene match. DNA of the CDR3: TGTGCCAGCAGCCCTCAAGCGGGAGGTTCCTACGAGCAGTACTTC. Protein sequence: CASSPQAGGSYEQYF. The variable domain in full, completed from reference TRBV7-8 and TRBJ2-7, reads GAGVSQSPRYKVAKRGQDVALRCDPISGHVSLFWYQQALGQGPEFLTYFQNEAQLDKSGLPSDRFFAERPEGSVSTLKIQRTQQEDSAVYLCASSPQAGGSYEQYFGPGTRLTVT.

The V gene is TRBV11-3, the J gene TRBJ2-3; weak D call: TRBD2 (6 bases). Trimming pared 1 base from V and 2 bases from J, leaving 19 bases between. This CDR3 has 18 amino acids. Per germline, CDR1 SGHNT and CDR2 YENEEA. The CDR3 nucleotides read TGTGCCAGCAGCTTAGGAAGAGTTGGCGGGATACACACAGATACGCAGTATTTT. Its translation is CASSLGRVGGIHTDTQYF.

With respect to this clone: Other DNA sequences in this sample translate to the same CDR3. The gene calls are TRBV15 and TRBJ1-6; D remains ambiguous. This CDR3 is 14 amino acids long. Germline CDR1 is LNHNV and CDR2 is YYDKDF (reference sequence). V was clipped by 0 bases and J by 7 bases, with 7 bases between them. As DNA, the CDR3 is TGTGCCACCAGCAGAGATCGCGAGAATTCACCCCTCCACTTT. Residues: CATSRDRENSPLHF. Full variable domain (rest looked up from reference TRBV15 and TRBJ1-6): DAMVIQNPRYQVTQFGKPVTLSCSQTLNHNVMYWYQQKSSQAPKLLFHYYDKDFNNEADTPDNFQSRRPNTSFCFLDIRSPGLGDTAMYLCATSRDRENSPLHFGNGTRLTVT.

This rearrangement joins TRBV29-1 to TRBJ1-3, with D maybe TRBD1 (5 bases). Germline loops: CDR1 SQVTM, CDR2 ANQGSEA. V lost 4 bases, J lost 3 bases, and 10 bases lay in between. This CDR3 comprises 13 residues. CDR3 bases: TGCAGCGTTGGCACAGGTCGTGGAAACACCATATATTTT. Translation gives CSVGTGRGNTIYF.

The chain has TRBV9 and TRBJ2-1, with 7 bases matching TRBD2. V lost 3 bases and J lost 0; bases outside the gene matches: 3. CDR1 is SGDLS and CDR2 is YYNGEE in the germline V gene. This CDR3 comprises 15 residues. The CDR3 DNA reads TGTGCCAGCAGCGACAGCGGGACCTCCTACAATGAGCAGTTCTTC. Its protein is CASSDSGTSYNEQFF.

The chain links TRBV11-3 to TRBJ1-1, with 7 bases that match TRBD1. This CDR3 region has 15 residues. Trimming cost V 5 bases and J 4 bases; bases outside gene matches: 10. Per germline, CDR1 SGHNT and CDR2 YENEEA. The CDR3 sequence is CASSVRQGEATEAFF. The CDR3 region has the DNA TGTGCCAGCAGCGTTCGACAGGGCGAGGCCACTGAAGCTTTCTTT. The whole variable domain, filled in from reference TRBV11-3 and TRBJ1-1, reads EAGVVQSPRYKIIEKKQPVAFWCNPISGHNTLYWYLQNLGQGPELLIRYENEEAVDDSQLPKDRFSAERLKGVDSTLKIQPAELGDSAVYLCASSVRQGEATEAFFGQGTRLTVV.

This chain uses TRBV10-3 with TRBJ2-1, with TRBD2 matching over 12 bases. Germline V lookup: CDR1 ENHRY, CDR2 SYGVKD. J was trimmed by 7 bases and V by 7 bases; bases with no gene match: 11. The CDR3 is made up of 16 amino acids. CDR3 nucleotides: TGTGCCATCACCCCCCGACTAGCGGGAGACGGGAATGAGCAGTTCTTC. Translation gives CAITPRLAGDGNEQFF.

The chain employs TRBV19 and TRBJ1-4; the D is unclear. V lost 0 bases and J 5 bases, leaving 10 bases between the germline ends. Germline V lookup: CDR1 LNHDA, CDR2 SQIVND (reference sequence). The CDR3 covers 15 residues. The DNA of the CDR3 is TGTGCCAGTAGTATAGATCGGACTTTAAATGAAAAACTGTTTTTT. The encoded protein is CASSIDRTLNEKLFF.

The J gene is TRBJ2-7, the V gene TRBV24-1; TRBD1 is a possible D gene (6 bases). Germline CDR1 and CDR2: KGHDR and SFDVKD. The V gene lost 2 bases and the J gene lost 4 bases, with 17 bases spanning the gap. CDR3 size: 16 residues. Here the CDR3 reads CATSDSNPGQRYEQYF. The DNA for the CDR3 is TGTGCCACCAGTGATTCGAATCCGGGACAAAGATACGAGCAGTACTTC.

The V gene is TRBV12-5, the J gene TRBJ1-1; possible D gene TRBD1, 5 bases. CDR1 and CDR2 from the germline V gene are LGHNT and FRNRAP. The CDR3 sequence is 15 residues long. Deletions cut 4 bases from V and 2 bases from J, with 14 bases between. The CDR3 DNA follows: TGTGCTAGTGGTTCCTCCCGGAGGGGTAACACTGAAGCTTTCTTT. It translates to CASGSSRRGNTEAFF. The complete variable domain, with remaining parts taken from reference TRBV12-5 and TRBJ1-1, reads DARVTQTPRHKVTEMGQEVTMRCQPILGHNTVFWYRQTMMQGLELLAYFRNRAPLDDSGMPKDRFSAEMPDATLATLKIQPSEPRDSAVYFCASGSSRRGNTEAFFGQGTRLTVV.

In nucleotides, the CDR3 is TGCGCCAGCAGCCAAAACCAGGGGGCTGGAAACACCATATATTTT. The encoded protein is CASSQNQGAGNTIYF. This chain joins TRBV5-1 and TRBJ1-3; 7 bases match TRBD1. The trim removed 4 bases at V and 2 bases at J, leaving 6 bases unmatched. This CDR3 is built from 15 residues. Germline V CDR1 and CDR2: SGHRS, YFSETQ.

The V and J genes are TRBV3-1 (or the pseudogene TRBV3-2) and TRBJ1-1, with D possibly TRBD1 on 5 matching bases. The length of the CDR3 is 14 residues. The V end was cut by 3 bases, the J end by 6 bases, with 14 bases between. Germline loops: CDR1 LGHDT, CDR2 YNNKEL (reference sequence). CDR3 DNA sequence: TGTGCCAGCAGCCAGGGCAGGGATGCGGCTGAAGCTTTCTTT. Its translation is CASSQGRDAAEAFF.

This rearrangement joins TRBV9 to TRBJ2-1, with D possibly being TRBD2 (6 bases). The CDR3 is 17 residues long. V lost 4 bases and J lost 0, with 17 bases in between. Germline V gene data show CDR1 as SGDLS and CDR2 as YYNGEE. CDR3 nucleotides: TGTGCCAGCAGCCAAACGGTGGGGGGAAGCTCCTACAATGAGCAGTTCTTC. Protein sequence: CASSQTVGGSSYNEQFF. The complete variable domain, with remaining parts taken from reference TRBV9 and TRBJ2-1, reads DSGVTQTPKHLITATGQRVTLRCSPRSGDLSVYWYQQSLDQGLQFLIQYYNGEERAKGNILERFSAQQFPDLHSELNLSSLELGDSALYFCASSQTVGGSSYNEQFFGPGTRLTVL.

This clone was observed a handful of times. This chain uses TRBV24-1 with TRBJ2-1; TRBD2 agrees at 11 bases. The CDR3 extends over 15 amino acids. The V gene end was trimmed by 5 bases and the J gene end by 4 bases; junction bases not matched to a gene: 3. CDR1 KGHDR and CDR2 SFDVKD come from the germline V gene. This chain's CDR3 is CATSVGTSGYNEQFF. CDR3 sequence (DNA): TGTGCCACCAGTGTGGGGACTAGCGGATACAATGAGCAGTTCTTC.

V is TRBV4-1 and J is TRBJ2-1, with TRBD1 matching over 11 bases. V lost 1 base and J lost 4; bases outside the gene matches: 3. Germline V lookup: CDR1 MGHRA, CDR2 YSYEKL. This CDR3 has 16 residues. The CDR3 loop reads CASSQAGTGGYNEQFF. The CDR3 DNA is TGCGCCAGCAGCCAAGCCGGGACAGGGGGTTACAATGAGCAGTTCTTC.

J is TRBJ1-5 and V is TRBV7-8; 11 positions match TRBD1. Germline lookup yields CDR1 SGHVS and CDR2 FQNEAQ. The CDR3 covers 18 residues. Trimming cost V 2 bases and J 6 bases; bases outside gene matches: 12. In DNA, the CDR3 is TGTGCCAGCAGCTTAACGCAGCGGGACAGGGGGTTGGCTCAGCCCCAGCATTTT. Translated: CASSLTQRDRGLAQPQHF.

This sequence joins TRBV11-3 and TRBJ1-1; D unclear. The CDR3 is made up of 13 amino acids. Germline V gene data show CDR1 as SGHNT and CDR2 as YENEEA. Trimming stripped 5 bases from V and 0 bases from J, with 7 bases between. The CDR3 DNA sequence: TGTGCCAGCAGCCCACAGATGAACACTGAAGCTTTCTTT. Translating gives CASSPQMNTEAFF.

The chain has TRBV29-1 and TRBJ2-1; D is unclear. This CDR3 has 12 residues. Germline V CDR1 and CDR2: SQVTM, ANQGSEA. The ends were cut back, 6 bases at V and 4 bases at J, with 10 bases in the middle. CDR3 nucleotides: TGCAGCGTCAGCCTAGGATACAATGAGCAGTTCTTC. Translation: CSVSLGYNEQFF.